The present entry profiles one TCR beta chain with its context. Antigen specificity is unknown. The length of the CDR3 is 16 residues. Germline assignment: CDR1 SGHRS and CDR2 YFSETQ. The junction had 13 bases not matched to a gene; V was cut back by 3 bases and J by 9 bases. The data stem from a study of T cell clones after liver transplantation. The overall study: Immunosuppression withdrawal was tried within 2 years after liver transplantation in this trial. TCRbeta sequencing after a pre-transplant mixed lymphocyte reaction identified graft-donor-reactive clones, later tracked in post-transplant blood. Patients counted as tolerant after at least one year off all immunosuppression, enzymes not exceeding twice normal. Notes on the study in general: Conclusions were preliminary, with small, heterogeneous patient groups.

Only in-frame clones appear in the TCRdb table, and some are missing; sequencing was by immunoSEQ multiplex PCR. Of around 110,000 clones listed, approximately 90% were seen once; the top ten hold roughly 0.8%. This clonotype was obtained from a human patient who received a liver transplant. Some T cells may be transferred from the graft donor. The sample here was CD4+ T cells from blood, taken 12 months after liver transplant. The chain recombines TRBV5-1 with TRBJ2-1, with 9 nucleotides matching TRBD2. The CDR3 nucleotides read TGCGCCAGCAGCTCCAACCGACTAGCGGTTGAGGGTGAGCAGTTCTTC. Protein product: CASSSNRLAVEGEQFF.